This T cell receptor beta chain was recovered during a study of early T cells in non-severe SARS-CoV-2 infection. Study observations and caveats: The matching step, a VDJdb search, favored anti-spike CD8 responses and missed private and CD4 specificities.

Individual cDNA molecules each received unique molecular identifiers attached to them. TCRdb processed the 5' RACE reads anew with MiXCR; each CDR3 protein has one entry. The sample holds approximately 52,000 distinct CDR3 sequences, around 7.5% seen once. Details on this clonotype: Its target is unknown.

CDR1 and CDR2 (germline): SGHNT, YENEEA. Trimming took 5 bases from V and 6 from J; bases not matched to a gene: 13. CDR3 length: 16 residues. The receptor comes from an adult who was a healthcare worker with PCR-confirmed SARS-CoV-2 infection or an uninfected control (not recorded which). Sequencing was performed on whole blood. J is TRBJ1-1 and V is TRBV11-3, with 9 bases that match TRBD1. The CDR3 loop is CASSPGTGTRYSEAFF. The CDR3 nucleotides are TGTGCCAGCAGCCCAGGGACAGGGACCCGGTATTCTGAAGCTTTCTTT.